Each of the 29 T cell receptor beta chains below was sequenced from the same sample in a study of cytomegalovirus exposure and HLA in healthy donors. Primers: 60 Vbeta forward and 13 Jbeta reverse. This table comes from immunoSEQ multiplex PCR, and its TCRdb copy is limited to in-frame clones, with some not included. The sample holds fewer than 150,000 clones; over 80% are singletons and the top ten take about 1.3%. Sequencing used PBMCs. The receptors were gathered from a female donor in good health and CMV-seronegative.

The chain is built from TRBV6-5 and TRBJ2-3; 7 bases align to TRBD2. V lost 4 bases to trimming and J lost 4 bases; unmatched junction nucleotides: 8. Germline CDR1 reads MNHEY; CDR2 reads SVGAGI. The CDR3 runs to 15 residues. In nucleotides, the CDR3 is TGTGCCAGCAGTTCCCGGCAAGCGGGGTCAGATACGCAGTATTTT. It is translated as CASSSRQAGSDTQYF.

The chain couples TRBV5-4 to TRBJ1-2; D gene uncertain. The CDR3 runs 15 residues. Per the germline V gene, CDR1 is SGHNT and CDR2 is YYREEE (reference sequence). V was pared by 5 bases and J by 3 bases, with 17 bases between. CDR3 sequence (DNA): TGTGCCAGCAGATCCCGGGGAGGGTCTCACTATGGCTACACCTTC. Its translation is CASRSRGGSHYGYTF.

The chain has TRBV30 and TRBJ2-1; D call uncertain. Trimming pared 5 bases from V and 9 bases from J, leaving 11 bases between. Germline CDR1 GTSNPN, CDR2 SVGIG (reference sequence). CDR3 length: 11 residues. The CDR3 DNA is TGTGCCTGGGCTAGTTCGGGTGAGCAGTTCTTC. Amino acid sequence: CAWASSGEQFF.

This rearrangement joins TRBV2 to TRBJ2-1; D is perhaps TRBD2 (6 bases). The CDR3 runs 15 residues. Per germline, CDR1 SNHLY and CDR2 FYNNEI. Trimming removed 3 bases from V and 3 bases from J, with 12 bases in between. In DNA, the CDR3 is TGTGCCAGCAGTGAGGTCGCGGGAAACTACAATGAGCAGTTCTTC. Translating it yields CASSEVAGNYNEQFF.

The chain employs TRBV6-1 and TRBJ2-7, with TRBD2 matching 11 bases. J gave up 5 bases and V 4 bases, and 4 bases lay outside the gene matches. Germline assignment: CDR1 MNHNS and CDR2 SASEGT. The CDR3 runs to 14 residues. The CDR3 coding sequence is TGTGCCAGCAGTGCCGGACTAGCGGGTCACGAGCAGTACTTC. This sequence encodes CASSAGLAGHEQYF.

This chain's CDR3 is CASNILQGTDEQFF. The CDR3 DNA sequence: TGTGCCAGCAATATTTTACAGGGTACCGATGAGCAGTTCTTC. The chain links TRBV6-1 to TRBJ2-1; D might be TRBD1 (6 bases). CDR1 is MNHNS and CDR2 is SASEGT in the germline V gene. CDR3 length: 14 amino acids. V lost 7 bases to trimming and J lost 8 bases, with 18 bases between them.

This clone was recorded only once. This chain joins TRBV14 and TRBJ2-2; 11 nucleotides line up with TRBD2. J was trimmed by 7 bases and V by 0 bases; bases with no gene match: 7. CDR1 and CDR2 (germline): SGHDN, FVKESK. This CDR3 has 17 residues. CDR3 bases: TGTGCCAGCAGCCAAGATATACTAGCGGGAGCAGTCGGGGAGCTGTTTTTT. Amino acid sequence: CASSQDILAGAVGELFF.

The chain carries TRBV10-3 and TRBJ1-1; TRBD1 agrees at 10 bases. Germline values: CDR1 ENHRY, CDR2 SYGVKD. The trim removed 6 bases at V and 1 base at J, leaving 2 bases unmatched. This CDR3 region has 14 residues. The CDR3 nucleotides read TGTGCCATCAGCCGGGACAGGGGGAACACTGAAGCTTTCTTT. Translated, it gives CAISRDRGNTEAFF.

The genes are TRBV30 and TRBJ1-4; D is ambiguous. V dropped 0 bases and J dropped 7 bases, with 6 bases sitting between them. Germline CDR1 GTSNPN, CDR2 SVGIG (reference sequence). CDR3 length equals 12 residues. In DNA form, the CDR3 reads TGTGCCTGGAGTGTACGGGGTGAAAAACTGTTTTTT. Protein product: CAWSVRGEKLFF.

This clone was seen only a few times. The V call is TRBV5-4, the J call TRBJ1-1; D not certain. The V end lost 2 bases, the J end lost 7 bases, and 15 bases lay between the germline ends. The CDR3 runs 14 residues. Germline CDR1 reads SGHNT; CDR2 reads YYREEE (reference sequence). CDR3 sequence (DNA): TGTGCCAGCAGCTTCGACTGGAATTCTTATGAAGCTTTCTTT. It codes for CASSFDWNSYEAFF.

This clone has a handful of counts. This chain joins TRBV5-1 and TRBJ2-1, with 9 bases fitting TRBD1. Germline assignment: CDR1 SGHRS and CDR2 YFSETQ. The CDR3 has 15 amino acids. V trimming: 4 bases; J trimming: 4 bases; junction bases outside the gene matches: 6. Here the CDR3 reads CASSQDRGGYNEQFF. The DNA of the CDR3 is TGCGCCAGCAGCCAGGACAGGGGTGGTTACAATGAGCAGTTCTTC.

The rearrangement joins TRBV5-1 to TRBJ1-4; D is possibly TRBD1 (6 bases). V gave up 3 bases and J gave up 5 bases, with 11 bases separating them. The CDR3 loop spans 14 amino acids. Germline values: CDR1 SGHRS, CDR2 YFSETQ. CDR3 nucleotides: TGCGCCAGCAGCTCCGGACAGCCAAATGAAAAACTGTTTTTT. Translating it yields CASSSGQPNEKLFF.

The V and J genes are TRBV7-9 and TRBJ2-5; D is unclear. V was trimmed by 1 base and J by 2 bases, leaving 11 bases between them. There are 15 residues in the CDR3. Germline V gene lookup returns CDR1 SEHNR and CDR2 FQNEAQ (reference sequence). Written as DNA, the CDR3 is TGTGCCAGCAGCTTAGGGGTCGGAGATCAAGAGACCCAGTACTTC. Amino acids: CASSLGVGDQETQYF. The full variable domain, completed using reference TRBV7-9 and TRBJ2-5, is DTGVSQNPRHKITKRGQNVTFRCDPISEHNRLYWYRQTLGQGPEFLTYFQNEAQLEKSRLLSDRFSAERPKGSFSTLEIQRTEQGDSAMYLCASSLGVGDQETQYFGPGTRLLVL.

The gene calls are TRBV5-6 and TRBJ2-3; 12 nucleotides match TRBD2. Germline V lookup: CDR1 SGHDT, CDR2 YYEEEE. The CDR3 spans 15 residues. Trimming removed 2 bases from V and 6 bases from J; junction bases left unmatched: 4. The CDR3 loop is CASSFLAGGVDTQYF. In DNA, the CDR3 is TGTGCCAGCAGCTTCCTAGCGGGAGGGGTGGATACGCAGTATTTT.

The chain has TRBV2 and TRBJ1-5; D call uncertain. The CDR3 length is 15 residues. Germline loops: CDR1 SNHLY, CDR2 FYNNEI. V was trimmed by 10 bases and J by 3 bases, leaving 19 bases between them. CDR3 protein: CATRKGGMDNQPQHF. The DNA for the CDR3 is TGTGCCACCCGAAAGGGAGGGATGGACAATCAGCCCCAGCATTTT.

This clone was counted once. The V and J genes are TRBV2 and TRBJ2-5; 9 bases fit TRBD2. Germline CDR1 SNHLY, CDR2 FYNNEI. This CDR3 contains 14 residues. Trimming took 7 bases from V and 4 from J; bases not matched to a gene: 7. The DNA for the CDR3 is TGTGCCAGCATTGGCGGGAGGGCCCCAGAGACCCAGTACTTC. This sequence encodes CASIGGRAPETQYF.

The chain recombines TRBV14 with TRBJ1-1; 9 positions match TRBD1. The CDR3 has 17 amino acids. V lost 4 bases, J lost 9 bases, and 18 bases stayed unmatched. Germline CDR1 SGHDN, CDR2 FVKESK. CDR3 sequence (DNA): TGTGCCAGCAGCCGGGACAGGGCGCGCGAGGGGTGGTCAAAAGCTTTCTTT. Its protein is CASSRDRAREGWSKAFF.

The CDR3 region has the DNA TGTGCCAGCAGTTACGAGGCCTACAGGGGGTTCGCTGAAGCTTTCTTT. It codes for CASSYEAYRGFAEAFF. This chain connects TRBV6-5 to TRBJ1-1, with 8 bases lining up with TRBD1. The germline V gene encodes CDR1 MNHEY and CDR2 SVGAGI. The CDR3 is 16 residues long. Unmatched junction bases numbered 11, after V lost 2 bases and J lost 6 bases.

This chain connects TRBV2 to TRBJ2-7, with 13 bases matching TRBD2. The V gene's germline CDR1 is SNHLY and CDR2 FYNNEI. With 2 bases clipped from V and 6 bases from J, the junction kept 4 bases outside the gene matches. This CDR3 has 15 amino acids. The CDR3 loop reads CASSERTSGSLEQYF. The CDR3 DNA follows: TGTGCCAGCAGTGAAAGGACTAGCGGGAGTCTCGAGCAGTACTTC.

The J gene is TRBJ2-5, the V gene TRBV5-4; 9 nucleotides agree with TRBD1. Trimming cost V 0 bases and J 5 bases; bases outside gene matches: 5. This CDR3 has 15 residues. Looked up from germline, CDR1 is SGHNT and CDR2 is YYREEE (reference sequence). CDR3 in DNA: TGTGCCAGCAGCTTGGCTCGGGACAGGGCCGAGACCCAGTACTTC. It is translated as CASSLARDRAETQYF.

The chain employs TRBV10-3 and TRBJ2-5, with a tentative D call TRBD1 (6 bases). This CDR3 contains 12 residues. From germline, CDR1 is ENHRY and CDR2 SYGVKD. V was cut by 8 bases and J by 3 bases, with 10 bases left in between. In DNA form, the CDR3 reads TGTGCCATCTCAGGGGACGAAGAGACCCAGTACTTC. Its translation: CAISGDEETQYF.

The chain recombines TRBV15 with TRBJ2-3; TRBD2 matches 10 bases. The CDR3 has 15 amino acids. Germline CDR1 LNHNV, CDR2 YYDKDF (reference sequence). V lost 3 bases to trimming and J lost 3 bases; unmatched junction nucleotides: 3. The CDR3 protein is CATSRLAGVTDTQYF. CDR3 coding DNA: TGTGCCACCAGCAGGCTAGCGGGAGTTACAGATACGCAGTATTTT.

The chain links TRBV6-1 to TRBJ1-5, with D possibly matching TRBD1 (5 bases). The CDR3 sequence is 18 residues long. Trimming cost V 2 bases and J 0 bases, with 17 bases left between them. Germline V lookup: CDR1 MNHNS, CDR2 SASEGT. This CDR3 reads CASSEKGTPTYSNQPQHF. In nucleotides, the CDR3 is TGTGCCAGCAGTGAAAAAGGGACTCCTACTTATAGCAATCAGCCCCAGCATTTT.

The chain uses TRBV5-4 and TRBJ2-7, with TRBD1 matching over 7 bases. The CDR3 runs to 15 residues. Germline CDR1 is SGHNT and CDR2 is YYREEE (reference sequence). V lost 0 bases to trimming and J lost 3 bases; unmatched junction nucleotides: 6. In DNA, the CDR3 is TGTGCCAGCAGCTTGGGACCGACAGGGAACTACGAGCAGTACTTC. Translating it yields CASSLGPTGNYEQYF. Filled out from reference TRBV5-4 and TRBJ2-7, the complete variable domain reads ETGVTQSPTHLIKTRGQQVTLRCSSQSGHNTVSWYQQALGQGPQFIFQYYREEENGRGNFPPRFSGLQFPNYSSELNVNALELDDSALYLCASSLGPTGNYEQYFGPGTRLTVT.

Only one count was recorded for this clone. The chain couples TRBV30 to TRBJ2-3; the match to TRBD2 covers 16 bases. Germline-derived CDR1 and CDR2 are GTSNPN and SVGIG (reference sequence). CDR3 length: 16 amino acids. V gave up 3 bases and J gave up 6 bases; unmatched junction bases: 6. CDR3 DNA: TGTGCCTGGAGCGAGGGACTAGCGGGGGGGTGGGATACGCAGTATTTT. Translation gives CAWSEGLAGGWDTQYF.

The chain links TRBV6-4 to TRBJ1-1; 9 nucleotides align to TRBD1. Unmatched junction bases numbered 8, after V lost 5 bases and J lost 4 bases. The germline V gene encodes CDR1 MRHNA and CDR2 SNTAGT. The CDR3 contains 15 residues. Here the CDR3 reads CASSPGAGQGTEAFF. As DNA, the CDR3 is TGTGCCAGCAGTCCAGGGGCGGGACAGGGCACTGAAGCTTTCTTT.

This clone appeared a few times. This chain connects TRBV14 to TRBJ2-3; D gene uncertain. CDR3 size: 15 residues. CDR1 and CDR2 (germline): SGHDN, FVKESK. V gave up 0 bases and J gave up 0 bases, with 7 bases separating them. The CDR3: CASSQDVSSTDTQYF. In DNA, the CDR3 is TGTGCCAGCAGCCAAGACGTTTCTAGCACAGATACGCAGTATTTT.

V usage is TRBV7-6 and J usage is TRBJ1-1, with TRBD1 as a possible D gene (6 bases). V lost 4 bases to trimming and J lost 5 bases, with 20 bases between them. There are 16 residues in the CDR3. CDR1 and CDR2 from the germline V gene are SGHVS and FNYEAQ. The CDR3 coding sequence is TGTGCCAGCAGCTCCTATCCCCAGGGAAGGGGGACTGAAGCTTTCTTT. Its protein product is CASSSYPQGRGTEAFF.

The chain joins TRBV5-1 to TRBJ2-3; 8 bases map to TRBD2. Per the germline V gene, CDR1 is SGHRS and CDR2 is YFSETQ. The CDR3 contains 15 residues. V was clipped by 4 bases and J by 0 bases; unmatched bases: 4. This CDR3 is CASSPAGESTDTQYF. In DNA form, the CDR3 reads TGCGCCAGCAGCCCAGCGGGAGAAAGCACAGATACGCAGTATTTT.